The 5 T cell receptor beta chains listed next were all sequenced from one sample in a study of CXCR3-negative and CXCR3-positive naive CD8 T cells. It was by 5' RACE with UMI labels that the TRB cDNA libraries were prepared. Reprocessing the 5' RACE reads, TCRdb reports a single entry for every CDR3 protein and omits DNA. This sample's clone table lists 45,000 to 55,000 distinct CDR3 sequences. The sample comprised memory CD8+ T cells from blood. These receptors all stem from a human donor in good health. Some clones in this sample may be carry-over from other donors' samples.

The genes are TRBV5-6 and TRBJ2-7; TCRdb proposes TRBD1, but this gene call is untestable without DNA. CDR1 SGHDT and CDR2 YYEEEE come from the germline V gene. The CDR3 consists of 12 residues. CDR3 sequence reads: CASSLVGAEQYF. The entire variable domain, with the rest obtained from reference TRBV5-6 and TRBJ2-7, is as follows: DAGVTQSPTHLIKTRGQQVTLRCSPKSGHDTVSWYQQALGQGPQFIFQYYEEEERQRGNFPDRFSGHQFPNYSSELNVNALLLGDSALYLCASSLVGAEQYFGPGTRLTVT.

The chain has TRBV15 and TRBJ1-2; with no DNA, the TCRdb D assignment of TRBD1 cannot be verified. The germline CDR1 and CDR2 sequences are LNHNV and YYDKDF (reference sequence). The CDR3 is 13 residues long. The CDR3 here is CATSRDFQGEGTF.

The chain links TRBV6-5 to TRBJ2-1; TCRdb calls TRBD2, which cannot be checked without DNA. CDR1 and CDR2 (germline): MNHEY, SVGAGI. The CDR3 runs to 13 residues. CDR3: CASSPGLGNEQFF.

This chain links TRBV28 with TRBJ1-6; TCRdb names TRBD1, which stays unverified in the absence of DNA. From germline, CDR1 is MDHEN and CDR2 SYDVKM. The length of the CDR3 is 16 residues. CDR3 region: CASSHRARSGNSPLHF.

The chain uses TRBV29-1 and TRBJ2-7; TCRdb outputs TRBD1, but without DNA this stays unchecked. Per the germline V gene, CDR1 is SQVTM and CDR2 is ANQGSEA. This CDR3 region has 15 residues. CDR3 region: CSVMTVSSLSYEQYF.